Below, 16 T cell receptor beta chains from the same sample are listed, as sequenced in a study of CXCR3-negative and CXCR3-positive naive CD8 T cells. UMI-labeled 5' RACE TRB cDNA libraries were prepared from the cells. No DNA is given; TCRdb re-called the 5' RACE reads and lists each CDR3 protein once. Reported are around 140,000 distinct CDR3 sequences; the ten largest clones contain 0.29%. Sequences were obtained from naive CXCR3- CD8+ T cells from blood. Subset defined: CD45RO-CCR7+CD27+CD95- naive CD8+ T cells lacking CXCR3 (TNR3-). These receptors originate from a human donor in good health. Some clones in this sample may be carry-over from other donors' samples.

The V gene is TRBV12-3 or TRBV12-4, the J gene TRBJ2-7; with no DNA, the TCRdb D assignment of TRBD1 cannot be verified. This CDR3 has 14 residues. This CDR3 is CASSPTGTPYEQYF.

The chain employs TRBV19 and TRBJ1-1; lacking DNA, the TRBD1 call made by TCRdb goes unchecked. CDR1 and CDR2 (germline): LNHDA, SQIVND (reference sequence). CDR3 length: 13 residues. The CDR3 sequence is CASSVSMNTEAFF.

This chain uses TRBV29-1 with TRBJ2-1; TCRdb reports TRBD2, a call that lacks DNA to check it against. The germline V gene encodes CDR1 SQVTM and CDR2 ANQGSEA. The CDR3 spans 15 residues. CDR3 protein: CSVEVGGGLLGEQFF.

CDR3 sequence: CASKPGLADYNEQFF. The chain couples TRBV5-1 to TRBJ2-1; TCRdb lists TRBD2, though no DNA is available to test this call. The germline CDR1 and CDR2 sequences are SGHRS and YFSETQ. CDR3 size: 15 residues.

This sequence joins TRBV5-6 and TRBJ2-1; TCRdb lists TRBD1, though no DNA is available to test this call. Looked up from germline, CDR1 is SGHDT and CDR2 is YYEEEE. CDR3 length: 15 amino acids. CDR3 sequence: CASSFGTGWTNEQFF.

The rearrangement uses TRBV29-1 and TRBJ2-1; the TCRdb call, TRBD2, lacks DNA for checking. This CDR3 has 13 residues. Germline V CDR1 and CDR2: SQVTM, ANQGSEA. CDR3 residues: CSVSSGTVNEQFF.

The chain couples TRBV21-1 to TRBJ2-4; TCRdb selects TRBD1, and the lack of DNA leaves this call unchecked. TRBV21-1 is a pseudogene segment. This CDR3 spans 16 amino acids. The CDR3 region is CASSKPKTEGKNIQYF.

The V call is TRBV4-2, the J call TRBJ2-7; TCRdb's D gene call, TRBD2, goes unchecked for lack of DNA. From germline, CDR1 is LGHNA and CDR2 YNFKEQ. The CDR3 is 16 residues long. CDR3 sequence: CASSQEGWGASREQYF.

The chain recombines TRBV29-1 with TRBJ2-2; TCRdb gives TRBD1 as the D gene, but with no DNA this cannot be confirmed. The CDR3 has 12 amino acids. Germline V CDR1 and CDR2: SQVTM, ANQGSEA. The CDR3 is CSVPGRTGELFF.

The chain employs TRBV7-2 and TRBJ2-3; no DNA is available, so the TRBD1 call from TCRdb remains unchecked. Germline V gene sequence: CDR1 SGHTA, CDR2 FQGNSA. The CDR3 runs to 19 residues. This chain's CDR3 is CASSYPGGTHQIYTDTQYF.

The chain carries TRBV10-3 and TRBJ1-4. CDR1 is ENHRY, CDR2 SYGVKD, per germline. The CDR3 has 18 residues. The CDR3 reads CAISESSVPKQPDEKLFF.

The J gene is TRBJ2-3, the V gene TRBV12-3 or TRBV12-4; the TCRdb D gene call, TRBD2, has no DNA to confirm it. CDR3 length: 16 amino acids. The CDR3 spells CASSSLGRGGLDTQYF.

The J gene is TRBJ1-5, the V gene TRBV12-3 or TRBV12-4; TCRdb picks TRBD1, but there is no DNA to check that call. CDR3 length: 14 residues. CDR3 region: CASSFGTGNQPQHF.

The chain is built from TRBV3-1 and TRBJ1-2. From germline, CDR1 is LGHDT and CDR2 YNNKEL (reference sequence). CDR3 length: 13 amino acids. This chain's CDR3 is CASSQETTYGYTF.

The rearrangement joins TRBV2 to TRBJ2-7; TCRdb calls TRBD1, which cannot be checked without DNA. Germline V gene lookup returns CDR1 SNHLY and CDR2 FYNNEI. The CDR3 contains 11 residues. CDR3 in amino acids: CASIRGYEQYF.

The CDR3 protein is CASSLMAASSGANVLTF. The genes are TRBV7-3 and TRBJ2-6. Germline CDR1 and CDR2: SGHTA and FQGTGA. The CDR3 is 17 residues long. Variable domain in full (rest from reference TRBV7-3 and TRBJ2-6): GAGVSQTPSNKVTEKGKYVELRCDPISGHTALYWYRQSLGQGPEFLIYFQGTGAADDSGLPNDRFFAVRPEGSVSTLKIQRTERGDSAVYLCASSLMAASSGANVLTFGAGSRLTVL.